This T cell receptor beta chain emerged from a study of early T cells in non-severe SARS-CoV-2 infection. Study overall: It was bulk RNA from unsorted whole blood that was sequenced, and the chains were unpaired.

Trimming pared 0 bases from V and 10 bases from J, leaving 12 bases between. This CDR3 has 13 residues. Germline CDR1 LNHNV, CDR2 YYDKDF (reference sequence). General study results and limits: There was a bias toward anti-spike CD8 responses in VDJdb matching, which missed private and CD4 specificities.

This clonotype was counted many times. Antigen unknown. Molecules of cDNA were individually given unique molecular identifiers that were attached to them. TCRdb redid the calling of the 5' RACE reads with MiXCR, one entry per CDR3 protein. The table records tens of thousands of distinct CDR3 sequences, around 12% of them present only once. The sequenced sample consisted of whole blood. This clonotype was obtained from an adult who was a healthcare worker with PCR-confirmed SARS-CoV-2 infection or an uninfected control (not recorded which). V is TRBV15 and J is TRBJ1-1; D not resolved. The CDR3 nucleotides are TGTGCCACCAGCAGAGATGCTTCGTCGTCAGCTTTCTTT. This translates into CATSRDASSSAFF.